One and the same sample provided the 27 T cell receptor beta chains below, sequenced in a study of T-cell memory formation after mild COVID-19. TCRdb independently ran MiXCR on the 5' RACE reads; one entry per CDR3 protein. The table includes 150,000 to 200,000 distinct CDR3 sequences, 11% detected once. The sequenced material came from PBMCs or a T cell subset sorted from them (not recorded which). The receptors were sampled from a man aged 18 to 30 who had mild COVID-19 (a few samples of this study predate the infection). Cell type and time point are not known.

This chain joins TRBV20-1 and TRBJ2-3; the D gene is possibly TRBD2 (6 bases). Deletions cut 2 bases from V and 5 bases from J, with 11 bases between. CDR3 length equals 13 residues. Germline V gene lookup returns CDR1 DFQATT and CDR2 SNEGSKA (reference sequence). The CDR3 sequence is CSARHPGGDTQYF. DNA of the CDR3: TGCAGTGCTAGACACCCCGGGGGAGATACGCAGTATTTT.

The chain employs TRBV20-1 and TRBJ1-1, with D uncertain. Trimming removed 1 base from V and 5 bases from J, with 2 bases in between. There are 10 residues in the CDR3. The germline V gene has CDR1 DFQATT and CDR2 SNEGSKA (reference sequence). The CDR3 protein is CSARGTEAFF. CDR3 DNA sequence: TGCAGTGCTAGAGGTACTGAAGCTTTCTTT.

This clonotype has just a few counts. The genes are TRBV5-1 and TRBJ1-1; D unclear. CDR3 length equals 15 residues. Trimming took off 0 bases at V and 3 bases at J, with 12 bases between the two ends. Germline V lookup: CDR1 SGHRS, CDR2 YFSETQ. CDR3 in DNA: TGCGCCAGCAGCTTGGTGCCGGAGGCGGACACTGAAGCTTTCTTT. Translating it yields CASSLVPEADTEAFF.

This clonotype was picked up many times. Here the CDR3 reads CSGSVTTTDTQYF. In nucleotides, the CDR3 is TGCAGCGGGTCGGTCACCACCACAGATACGCAGTATTTT. V usage is TRBV29-1 and J usage is TRBJ2-3; D remains unclear. V was cut by 7 bases and J by 2 bases, with 13 bases left in between. The CDR3 runs 13 residues. Germline V gene data show CDR1 as SQVTM and CDR2 as ANQGSEA.

The CDR3 protein is CASSYTGGIDSNQPQHF. In nucleotides, the CDR3 is TGTGCCAGCAGTTATACAGGGGGGATCGATAGCAATCAGCCCCAGCATTTT. The chain combines TRBV28 with TRBJ1-5, with 8 bases lining up with TRBD1. V lost 4 bases, J lost 0 bases, and 8 bases stayed unmatched. The CDR3 runs 17 residues. CDR1 and CDR2 (germline): MDHEN, SYDVKM.

This clonotype has just a few counts. This chain's CDR3 is CAISRQSSTDTQYF. CDR3 nucleotide sequence: TGTGCCATCAGTAGACAGAGTAGCACAGATACGCAGTATTTT. The V call is TRBV10-3, the J call TRBJ2-3; possible D gene TRBD1, 5 bases. V was cut by 5 bases and J by 0 bases, with 9 bases left in between. This CDR3 has 14 residues. Germline V gene lookup returns CDR1 ENHRY and CDR2 SYGVKD.

This clonotype has only a few counts. V gene TRBV7-2 combines with J gene TRBJ2-7, with D perhaps assigned TRBD1 or TRBD2 (5 bases each). This CDR3 is 14 amino acids long. Germline CDR1 reads SGHTA; CDR2 reads FQGNSA. V was shortened by 4 bases and J by 2 bases, with 12 bases between the two germline ends. The CDR3 sequence: CASSSWDVAYEQYF. The CDR3 nucleotides read TGTGCCAGCAGCTCCTGGGACGTCGCCTACGAGCAGTACTTC.

This clonotype was seen ten or more times. V and J are TRBV5-1 and TRBJ1-1; D call uncertain. The CDR3 is made up of 14 amino acids. Germline CDR1 SGHRS, CDR2 YFSETQ. The V and J ends lost 1 base and 2 bases respectively, with 9 bases between them. DNA of the CDR3: TGCGCCAGCAGCTTGTACTCAGCCAACACTGAAGCTTTCTTT. It yields the protein CASSLYSANTEAFF.

This clonotype appeared a few times. The chain links TRBV6-5 to TRBJ2-5; 9 bases are a match to TRBD2. This CDR3 comprises 15 residues. With 2 bases clipped from V and 0 bases from J, the junction kept 1 base outside the gene matches. CDR1 and CDR2 from the germline V gene are MNHEY and SVGAGI. CDR3 bases: TGTGCCAGCAGTTACCTAGCGGGGAACCAAGAGACCCAGTACTTC. Its protein is CASSYLAGNQETQYF.

The chain combines TRBV24-1 with TRBJ2-3; a weak D match, TRBD2 (6 bases). V lost 4 bases to trimming and J lost 7 bases, with 11 bases between them. The CDR3 sequence is 13 residues long. Germline CDR1 reads KGHDR; CDR2 reads SFDVKD. CDR3 sequence reads: CATSEEGRHTQYF. CDR3 sequence (DNA): TGTGCCACCAGTGAGGAGGGACGGCATACGCAGTATTTT.

This clonotype was seen only a few times. The chain recombines TRBV4-2 with TRBJ1-2; D perhaps matches TRBD1 (5 bases). CDR1 is LGHNA and CDR2 is YNFKEQ in the germline V gene. This CDR3 has 14 residues. The germline V and J ends were trimmed by 1 base and 8 bases, with 14 bases remaining between them. The CDR3 nucleotides are TGTGCCAGCAGCCAAGGGGAGGGGCCGGGCGGCTACACCTTC. Residues: CASSQGEGPGGYTF.

The chain couples TRBV30 to TRBJ1-1; no definite D call. Between the trimmed V and J ends, which lost 2 bases and 1 base, there was a span of 8 bases. CDR3 length: 13 amino acids. Germline loops: CDR1 GTSNPN, CDR2 SVGIG (reference sequence). The CDR3 here is CAWSRRKNTEAFF. In DNA form, the CDR3 reads TGTGCCTGGAGTCGGCGGAAGAACACTGAAGCTTTCTTT.

At least ten counts were recorded for this clonotype. The rearrangement links TRBV5-1 to TRBJ2-1, with 8 bases lining up with TRBD1. The J segment lost 8 bases and the V segment lost 2 bases, leaving 3 bases of the junction unmatched. Germline loops: CDR1 SGHRS, CDR2 YFSETQ. This CDR3 has 13 amino acids. The CDR3 region is CASSFRGLDEQFF. The CDR3 nucleotides read TGCGCCAGCAGCTTCAGGGGGCTCGATGAGCAGTTCTTC.

This clonotype has ten or more counts. The chain recombines TRBV5-1 with TRBJ1-1; maybe TRBD1 (5 bases). The germline V gene encodes CDR1 SGHRS and CDR2 YFSETQ. The length of the CDR3 is 15 residues. The V end lost 3 bases, the J end lost 0 bases, and 12 bases lay between the germline ends. The CDR3 region is CASSYDRRMNTEAFF. CDR3 nucleotide sequence: TGCGCCAGCAGCTACGACAGACGCATGAACACTGAAGCTTTCTTT.

This clonotype was observed at least ten times. The chain recombines TRBV15 with TRBJ2-3, with 8 bases lining up with TRBD2. Trimming cost V 3 bases and J 6 bases; bases outside gene matches: 8. CDR3 length: 15 residues. Germline values: CDR1 LNHNV, CDR2 YYDKDF (reference sequence). The DNA of the CDR3 is TGTGCCACCAGCAGTCCGATAGCGGGGAGGGATACGCAGTATTTT. Translated: CATSSPIAGRDTQYF.

This clonotype occurred many times. The chain combines TRBV5-8 with TRBJ1-1; D is unclear. The germline V gene encodes CDR1 SGHTS and CDR2 YDEGEE. Trimming shortened V by 2 bases and J by 5 bases, and 7 bases separated the two germline ends. The CDR3 has 12 amino acids. The CDR3 loop reads CASSFLGTEAFF. Written as DNA, the CDR3 is TGTGCCAGCAGCTTTCTGGGGACTGAAGCTTTCTTT.

Many counts were recorded for this clonotype. The CDR3 region has the DNA TGCGCCAGCAGCTTGGGGGACAGGGATCAAGAGACCCAGTACTTC. It specifies CASSLGDRDQETQYF. This rearrangement joins TRBV5-1 to TRBJ2-5; 9 positions agree with TRBD1. The CDR3 is 15 residues long. J gave up 2 bases and V 0 bases, and 2 bases lay outside the gene matches. CDR1 and CDR2 (germline): SGHRS, YFSETQ.

The chain is built from TRBV20-1 and TRBJ1-2, with D maybe TRBD1 (6 bases). The CDR3 runs 13 residues. The germline V and J ends were trimmed by 5 bases and 7 bases, with 17 bases remaining between them. CDR1 is DFQATT and CDR2 is SNEGSKA in the germline V gene (reference sequence). In nucleotides, the CDR3 is TGCAGTGCTTTCAGGGGTTTATCCCGTGGCTACACCTTC. As protein: CSAFRGLSRGYTF.

Only a few counts were recorded for this clonotype. The rearrangement joins TRBV4-3 to TRBJ2-1, with D tentatively TRBD1 (7 bases). The CDR3 runs to 16 residues. V was clipped by 4 bases and J by 6 bases, with 19 bases between them. Per germline, CDR1 LGHNA and CDR2 YSLEER. CDR3 residues: CASSRLQGRWGNEQFF. CDR3 DNA: TGCGCCAGCAGCCGCTTACAGGGGAGGTGGGGCAATGAGCAGTTCTTC.

This clonotype occurred a few times. This chain connects TRBV20-1 to TRBJ2-7; tentative D call: TRBD2 (6 bases). The CDR3 runs 13 residues. Trimming stripped 0 bases from V and 7 bases from J, with 13 bases between. Germline-derived CDR1 and CDR2 are DFQATT and SNEGSKA (reference sequence). The CDR3 here is CSARDVEGMEQYV. For the CDR3, the DNA is TGCAGTGCTAGAGATGTGGAGGGAATGGAGCAGTACGTC.

This clonotype was detected many times. The chain uses TRBV9 and TRBJ1-4; D is perhaps TRBD1 (5 bases). The ends were cut back, 3 bases at V and 7 bases at J, with 13 bases in the middle. The CDR3 length is 14 residues. Germline values: CDR1 SGDLS, CDR2 YYNGEE. In nucleotides, the CDR3 is TGTGCCAGCAGCGCGGGACGTGGGGGTGAAAAACTGTTTTTT. Translating gives CASSAGRGGEKLFF.

In this sample, this clonotype turned up many times. The rearrangement links TRBV7-9 to TRBJ1-5; possibly TRBD1 for D (6 bases). Germline CDR1 SEHNR, CDR2 FQNEAQ (reference sequence). V gave up 4 bases and J gave up 4 bases, with 23 bases separating them. CDR3 length: 18 amino acids. CDR3 in amino acids: CASSSDPGALGRNQPQHF. CDR3 DNA sequence: TGTGCCAGCAGCTCCGATCCGGGGGCGCTTGGAAGGAATCAGCCCCAGCATTTT.

This clonotype was seen a few times. CDR3: CASSLGTGFQQYF. The CDR3 DNA reads TGTGCCAGCAGCTTGGGGACAGGGTTTCAGCAGTACTTC. The gene calls are TRBV7-3 and TRBJ2-7, with TRBD1 identical over 9 bases. V shed 3 bases, J shed 8 bases, and the junction held 5 bases outside the gene matches. The CDR3 sequence is 13 residues long. Per germline, CDR1 SGHTA and CDR2 FQGTGA. The whole variable domain, filled in from reference TRBV7-3 and TRBJ2-7, reads GAGVSQTPSNKVTEKGKYVELRCDPISGHTALYWYRQSLGQGPEFLIYFQGTGAADDSGLPNDRFFAVRPEGSVSTLKIQRTERGDSAVYLCASSLGTGFQQYFGPGTRLTVT.

This clonotype was picked up a small number of times. This rearrangement joins TRBV10-2 to TRBJ2-5; TRBD2 aligns across 7 bases. Germline values: CDR1 WSHSY, CDR2 SAAADI. After removal of 3 bases from V and 1 base from J, the junction contained 5 bases not matched to a gene. The CDR3 contains 15 residues. The CDR3 loop reads CASSDPAGTQETQYF. Written as DNA, the CDR3 is TGCGCCAGCAGTGATCCAGCGGGGACCCAAGAGACCCAGTACTTC.

This clonotype was seen more than once but under ten times. The CDR3 here is CASSGGSAGAGKSSYEQYV. The CDR3 coding sequence is TGCGCCAGCAGCGGGGGGTCAGCGGGAGCGGGAAAGAGCTCCTACGAGCAGTACGTC. The chain links TRBV5-1 to TRBJ2-7, with 8 bases fitting TRBD2. Germline CDR1 reads SGHRS; CDR2 reads YFSETQ. The CDR3 spans 19 residues. J gave up 0 bases and V 4 bases, and 18 bases lay outside the gene matches.

In its sample, this clonotype was seen many times. The genes are TRBV18 and TRBJ1-2; D uncertain. CDR1 and CDR2 from the germline V gene are KGHSH and LQKENI. The CDR3 loop spans 13 amino acids. V lost 3 bases and J lost 4, with 9 bases in between. CDR3 loop: CASSPESAYGYTF. The CDR3 region has the DNA TGTGCCAGCTCACCGGAATCAGCCTATGGCTACACCTTC.

This clonotype was counted at least ten times. This chain links TRBV20-1 with TRBJ1-2; D perhaps matches TRBD1 (5 bases). The CDR3 is 14 residues long. V gave up 2 bases and J gave up 4 bases, with 14 bases separating them. Germline lookup yields CDR1 DFQATT and CDR2 SNEGSKA (reference sequence). DNA for the CDR3: TGCAGTGCTAGAAGGCCGACAGTTCTCTATGGCTACACCTTC. This translates into CSARRPTVLYGYTF.